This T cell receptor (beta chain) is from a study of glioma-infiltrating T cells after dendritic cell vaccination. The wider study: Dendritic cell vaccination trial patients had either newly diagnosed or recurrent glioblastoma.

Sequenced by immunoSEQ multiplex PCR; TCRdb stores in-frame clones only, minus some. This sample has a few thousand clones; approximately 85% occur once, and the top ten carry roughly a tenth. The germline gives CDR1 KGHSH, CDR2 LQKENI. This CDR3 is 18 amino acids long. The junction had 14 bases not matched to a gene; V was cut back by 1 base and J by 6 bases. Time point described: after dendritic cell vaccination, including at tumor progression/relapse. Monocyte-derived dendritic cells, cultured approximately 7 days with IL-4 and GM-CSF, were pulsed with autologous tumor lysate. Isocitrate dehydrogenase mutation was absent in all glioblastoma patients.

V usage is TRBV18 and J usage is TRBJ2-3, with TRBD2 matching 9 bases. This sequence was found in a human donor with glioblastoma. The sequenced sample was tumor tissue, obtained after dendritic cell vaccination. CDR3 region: CASSPQVQRGAPWDTQYF. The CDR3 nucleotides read TGTGCCAGCTCACCACAGGTACAGCGGGGGGCCCCGTGGGATACGCAGTATTTT.